The 25 T cell receptor beta chains below all came from one sample that was sequenced in a study of T cell repertoires in cytomegalovirus infection. TCRdb processed the reads anew with MiXCR; each CDR3 protein has one entry. The sample has around 900,000 distinct CDR3 sequences, approximately 31% seen once. The antigens these receptors bind are not known. The sequencing here drew on cultured CD8+ T cells from PBMCs, taken from culture after CMV antigen stimulation. The receptors originated from a human donor in good health (CMV status not recorded). Some clones in this sample may be carry-over from other donors' samples.

V is TRBV27 and J is TRBJ1-6, with D uncertain. This CDR3 is 14 amino acids long. The V gene lost 7 bases and the J gene lost 3 bases, with 10 bases spanning the gap. CDR1 is MNHEY and CDR2 is SMNVEV in the germline V gene (reference sequence). CDR3 coding DNA: TGTGCCAGCAATGAGGGCTACTATAATTCACCCCTCCACTTT. It specifies CASNEGYYNSPLHF.

V and J are TRBV6-5 and TRBJ2-7; D remains ambiguous. Trimming stripped 2 bases from V and 2 bases from J, with 7 bases between. The germline V gene encodes CDR1 MNHEY and CDR2 SVGAGI. The CDR3 is 13 amino acids. CDR3 in amino acids: CASSYLNTYEQYF. In DNA form, the CDR3 reads TGTGCCAGCAGTTACCTTAATACCTACGAGCAGTACTTC.

This clonotype was observed at least ten times. The rearrangement joins TRBV6-5 to TRBJ1-5, with D hard to call. V gave up 0 bases and J gave up 3 bases, with 9 bases separating them. The CDR3 loop spans 15 amino acids. Germline-derived CDR1 and CDR2 are MNHEY and SVGAGI. As DNA, the CDR3 is TGTGCCAGCAGTTACTCGACGGGGTCCAATCAGCCCCAGCATTTT. As protein: CASSYSTGSNQPQHF.

This clonotype was recorded many times. The CDR3 sequence: CASSLAANYEQYV. CDR3 nucleotide sequence: TGTGCCAGCAGTTTGGCGGCTAACTACGAGCAGTACGTC. The rearrangement joins TRBV12-3 or TRBV12-4 to TRBJ2-7; no reliable D call. The CDR3 totals 13 residues. V lost 3 bases and J lost 3, with 9 bases in between.

The chain couples TRBV6-5 to TRBJ2-7; D is unresolved. CDR1 is MNHEY and CDR2 is SVGAGI in the germline V gene. Trimming left V 2 bases short and J 2 bases short, with 10 bases between. The length of the CDR3 is 14 residues. The CDR3 DNA sequence: TGTGCCAGCAGTTACGGGAACGGACCCTACGAGCAGTACTTC. Protein: CASSYGNGPYEQYF.

CDR3 in amino acids: CSVESPRSYQETQYF. The CDR3 DNA is TGCAGCGTTGAATCGCCCCGATCGTACCAAGAGACCCAGTACTTC. The genes are TRBV29-1 and TRBJ2-5, with D unclear. V lost 2 bases, J lost 0 bases, and 13 bases lay in between. The CDR3 contains 15 residues. Germline CDR1 SQVTM, CDR2 ANQGSEA.

The sample holds a few counts of this clonotype. The V gene is TRBV6-5, the J gene TRBJ2-1; 7 nucleotides agree with TRBD2. Germline assignment: CDR1 MNHEY and CDR2 SVGAGI. The ends lost 4 bases at V and 4 bases at J; junction bases unmatched: 7. The CDR3 covers 15 residues. The DNA for the CDR3 is TGTGCCAGCAGTTCCGGGACTATATCTTACAATGAGCAGTTCTTC. The encoded protein is CASSSGTISYNEQFF.

With respect to this clonotype: The junction departs from germline at one end; a sequencing error may be responsible. The V gene is TRBV24-1, the J gene TRBJ2-3; D not resolved. This CDR3 has 16 amino acids. From germline, CDR1 is KGHDR and CDR2 SFDVKD. The CDR3 protein is CATSNRDNLLTDTQYF. For the CDR3, the DNA is TGTGCCACCAGTAACCGAGACAATCTGCTCACAGATACGCAATATTTT.

This clonotype was recorded many times. The chain combines TRBV7-8 with TRBJ1-1, with 10 nucleotides matching TRBD1. The CDR3 has 15 residues. The V gene's germline CDR1 is SGHVS and CDR2 FQNEAQ. V lost 1 base, J lost 2 bases, and 1 base stayed unmatched. The CDR3 DNA sequence: TGTGCCAGCAGCTTAGGGGACAGGGGAAACACTGAAGCTTTCTTT. It translates to CASSLGDRGNTEAFF.

A few counts support this clonotype. This chain joins TRBV7-9 and TRBJ2-1, with TRBD2 matching over 14 bases. The germline V gene encodes CDR1 SEHNR and CDR2 FQNEAQ (reference sequence). V was clipped by 2 bases and J by 3 bases; unmatched bases: 3. The CDR3 consists of 17 residues. The CDR3 sequence: CASSLLGLAGDYNEQFF. The CDR3 region has the DNA TGTGCCAGCAGCTTACTGGGACTAGCGGGGGACTACAATGAGCAGTTCTTC.

The genes are TRBV7-6 and TRBJ2-7; tentatively, D is TRBD1 or TRBD2 (5 bases each). Per germline, CDR1 SGHVS and CDR2 FNYEAQ. The length of the CDR3 is 14 residues. V gave up 3 bases and J gave up 7 bases, with 16 bases separating them. This CDR3 is CASSFGGELTEQYF. The CDR3 DNA reads TGTGCCAGCAGCTTTGGGGGTGAATTGACAGAGCAGTACTTC.

This chain links TRBV4-1 with TRBJ2-7, with D possibly being TRBD1 (5 bases). The germline V gene has CDR1 MGHRA and CDR2 YSYEKL. Trimming shortened V by 7 bases and J by 5 bases, and 9 bases separated the two germline ends. This CDR3 has 11 residues. CDR3 amino acids: CASIKDNEQYF. The CDR3 DNA is TGCGCCAGCATCAAGGACAACGAGCAGTACTTC.

This clonotype appeared a few times. The genes are TRBV7-2 and TRBJ1-2, with TRBD1 identical over 9 bases. The trim removed 5 bases at V and 5 bases at J, leaving 9 bases unmatched. The CDR3 consists of 15 residues. Germline CDR1 reads SGHTA; CDR2 reads FQGNSA. The CDR3 sequence is CASSPRGDRDYGYTF. The CDR3 nucleotides read TGTGCCAGCAGCCCGCGAGGGGACAGGGATTATGGCTACACCTTC. The full variable domain, with the rest looked up from reference TRBV7-2 and TRBJ1-2, is GAGVSQSPSNKVTEKGKDVELRCDPISGHTALYWYRQSLGQGLEFLIYFQGNSAPDKSGLPSDRFSAERTGGSVSTLTIQRTQQEDSAVYLCASSPRGDRDYGYTFGSGTRLTVV.

On this clonotype: A much larger clone differs from this one at a single base, so this may be a read error. The V and J genes are TRBV7-8 and TRBJ2-3; 8 bases are a match to TRBD1. Germline V gives CDR1 SGHVS, CDR2 FQNEAQ. The CDR3 spans 14 residues. The CDR3 sequence is CVSSLDRAEDTQYF. In DNA form, the CDR3 reads TGTGTCAGCAGCTTGGACAGGGCTGAAGATACGCAGTATTTT.

This clonotype has only a few counts. Written as DNA, the CDR3 is TGTGCCAGCAGTTGTTACAACCGCACAGATACGCAGTATTTT. Its translation is CASSCYNRTDTQYF. This chain links TRBV27 with TRBJ2-3, with no clear D. Germline V gene data show CDR1 as MNHEY and CDR2 as SMNVEV (reference sequence). There are 14 residues in the CDR3. Trimming took off 4 bases at V and 1 base at J, with 9 bases between the two ends.

This chain joins TRBV12-3 or TRBV12-4 and TRBJ1-3; TRBD1 matches 7 bases. After removal of 5 bases from V and 8 bases from J, the junction contained 9 bases not matched to a gene. The CDR3 has 14 amino acids. DNA for the CDR3: TGTGCCAGCAGTCCGACACAGGGGAGGGACACCATATATTTT. Its protein product is CASSPTQGRDTIYF.

The V call is TRBV15, the J call TRBJ2-7; TRBD2 agrees at 14 bases. Germline V gene lookup returns CDR1 LNHNV and CDR2 YYDKDF (reference sequence). This CDR3 has 18 residues. Trimming at V came to 2 bases and at J to 2 bases, leaving 8 bases not matched to a gene. This chain's CDR3 is CATSRPQGLAGAPYEQYF. CDR3 in DNA: TGTGCCACCAGCAGACCCCAGGGACTAGCGGGGGCCCCCTACGAGCAGTACTTC.

There are a few counts of this clonotype. This chain uses TRBV7-9 with TRBJ1-1; 7 positions agree with TRBD1. The CDR3 contains 16 residues. Germline V lookup: CDR1 SEHNR, CDR2 FQNEAQ (reference sequence). V was clipped by 1 base and J by 0 bases; unmatched bases: 5. CDR3 amino acids: CASSLDRGMVNTEAFF. The CDR3 DNA reads as TGTGCCAGCAGCTTAGACAGGGGTATGGTGAACACTGAAGCTTTCTTT.

This clonotype turned up a few times. The chain employs TRBV20-1 and TRBJ2-5, with 14 nucleotides matching TRBD2. The CDR3 runs 19 residues. In germline, CDR1 is DFQATT, CDR2 SNEGSKA (reference sequence). The junction had 13 bases not matched to a gene; V was cut back by 4 bases and J by 0 bases. The CDR3 coding sequence is TGCAGTGCTACCCAGGCCGGGACTAGCGGGGGCAAGTACCAAGAGACCCAGTACTTC. As protein: CSATQAGTSGGKYQETQYF.

This clonotype was found many times. The chain recombines TRBV12-3 or TRBV12-4 with TRBJ1-2; 9 bases are a match to TRBD1. The CDR3 length is 17 residues. V lost 5 bases and J lost 0; bases outside the gene matches: 10. CDR3 loop: CASSVTGGGIANYGYTF. The CDR3 bases are TGTGCCAGCAGTGTTACAGGGGGCGGTATCGCTAACTATGGCTACACCTTC.

A note on this clonotype: Being one base from a much bigger clone, this may be a read error. V and J are TRBV7-2 and TRBJ2-7; possibly TRBD1 for D (5 bases). This CDR3 comprises 15 residues. The germline V gene has CDR1 SGHTA and CDR2 FQGNSA. The V and J ends lost 4 bases and 5 bases respectively, with 18 bases between them. The DNA for the CDR3 is TGTGCCAGCAGCTCCCTACTTAGGGGAATGGACGAGCAGTACTTC. This translates into CASSSLLRGMDEQYF. Drawing the rest from reference TRBV7-2 and TRBJ2-7, the complete variable domain is GAGVSQSPSNKVTEKGKDVELRCDPISGHTALYWYRQSLGQGLEFLIYFQGNSAPDKSGLPSDRFSAERTGGSVSTLTIQRTQQEDSAVYLCASSSLLRGMDEQYFGPGTRLTVT.

The chain is built from TRBV20-1 and TRBJ2-5; 10 bases align to TRBD2. V gave up 7 bases and J gave up 1 base; unmatched junction bases: 6. CDR1 and CDR2 from the germline V gene are DFQATT and SNEGSKA (reference sequence). The CDR3 loop spans 14 amino acids. CDR3 nucleotide sequence: TGCAGTGTTTGGACTAGCGGCTTCCAAGAGACCCAGTACTTC. Translation: CSVWTSGFQETQYF.

This clonotype was recorded a few times. This chain links TRBV2 with TRBJ2-3; 11 bases line up with TRBD2. V trimming: 6 bases; J trimming: 4 bases; junction bases outside the gene matches: 6. CDR3 size: 15 residues. CDR1 and CDR2 (germline): SNHLY, FYNNEI. The CDR3 nucleotides are TGTGCCAGCAGCCAACTAGCGGGGGATGCAGATACGCAGTATTTT. It yields the protein CASSQLAGDADTQYF. The full variable domain, its missing parts supplied by reference TRBV2 and TRBJ2-3, is EPEVTQTPSHQVTQMGQEVILRCVPISNHLYFYWYRQILGQKVEFLVSFYNNEISEKSEIFDDQFSVERPDGSNFTLKIRSTKLEDSAMYFCASSQLAGDADTQYFGPGTRLTVL.

The sample holds many counts of this clonotype. This chain connects TRBV7-8 to TRBJ2-4; D might be TRBD1 (6 bases). Germline V CDR1 and CDR2: SGHVS, FQNEAQ. The CDR3 has 15 amino acids. The V gene lost 4 bases and the J gene lost 0 bases, with 10 bases spanning the gap. The CDR3 sequence is CASSSPDRAKNIQYF. The CDR3 nucleotides read TGTGCCAGCAGCTCCCCGGACAGAGCCAAAAACATTCAGTACTTC.

This rearrangement joins TRBV20-1 to TRBJ2-2; no firm D call. Germline assignment: CDR1 DFQATT and CDR2 SNEGSKA (reference sequence). V lost 0 bases to trimming and J lost 4 bases, with 15 bases between them. The CDR3 has 16 amino acids. CDR3: CSARDRGVATTGELFF. DNA for the CDR3: TGCAGTGCTAGAGATCGAGGAGTGGCCACCACCGGGGAGCTGTTTTTT.